These T cell receptor beta chains were read from a single sample in a study of T cells in Graves' hyperthyroidism and ophthalmopathy. TCRdb reprocessed the multiplex PCR reads via MiXCR and lists one record per CDR3 protein. The sample includes a few hundred thousand distinct CDR3 sequences, around 16% seen only once; the top ten take roughly 7.3%. Sequencing was carried out using blood. These TCRs come from a woman aged 25 to 45 with Graves' hyperthyroidism. Each CDR3 is given with its conserved first and last residue. D genes are given only for firm matches. Size is stated for part of the rows, as once, few or many counts, or as a class when the clone is expanded.

>TRBD1|TRBJ2-5|TRBV7-2|-
TGTGCCAGCTGCAGGGGGCTAGAGACCCAGTACTTC
CASCRGLETQYF
>TRBD1|TRBJ1-2|TRBV5-8|many
TGTGCCAGCAGCTTCCCAGGGGGAGATGGCTACACCTTC
CASSFPGGDGYTF
>-|TRBJ2-7|TRBV7-2|many
TGTGCCAGCAGTTTTTTGGGCTACGAGCAGTACTTC
CASSFLGYEQYF
>-|TRBJ2-4|TRBV5-1|-
TGCGCCAGCAGCTACCTGGAAGGAAACATTCAGTACTTC
CASSYLEGNIQYF
>-|TRBJ2-7|TRBV12-3/TRBV12-4|many
TGTGCCAGCCCCCCTGCCGCGGCCAGGCCCAAGGGGGAGCAGTACTTC
CASPPAAARPKGEQYF
>-|TRBJ2-2|TRBV5-5|-
TGTGTCAGCAGCTCTTTGAACACCGGGGAGCTGTTTTTT
CVSSSLNTGELFF
>-|TRBJ2-3|TRBV6-1|few
TGTGCCAGCACAAAAAGTACTCTGCCAAATACGCAGTATTTT
CASTKSTLPNTQYF
>TRBD1|TRBJ1-3|TRBV15|many
TGTGCCACCAGCGGGGACAGGGGGGTTGGAAACACCATATATTTT
CATSGDRGVGNTIYF
>TRBD1|TRBJ2-2|TRBV5-1|-
TGCGCCAGCAGCCCCAACCCACAGGGGATAGGCACCGGGGAGCTGTTTTTT
CASSPNPQGIGTGELFF
>-|TRBJ2-3|TRBV10-3|many
TGTGCCACCGCAGTTGGAGATACGCAGTATTTT
CATAVGDTQYF
>-|TRBJ1-1|TRBV9|many
TGTGCCAGCAGCGTTCGGGTTTCGGGGTTGACTGAAGCTTTCTTT
CASSVRVSGLTEAFF
>-|TRBJ1-1|TRBV3-1|many
TGTGCCAGCAGCCAAGATGTTATGAACACTGAAGCTTTCTTT
CASSQDVMNTEAFF
>TRBD2|TRBJ2-1|TRBV7-6|many
TGTGCCAGCAGCTTAACCTGGGGGGGGAGCTCCTACAATGAGCAGTTCTTC
CASSLTWGGSSYNEQFF
>-|TRBJ2-7|TRBV7-3|-
TGTGCCAGCAGCCAGACCGGGACCGCGATACGAGAGCAGTACTTC
CASSQTGTAIREQYF
>-|TRBJ2-1|TRBV30|-
TGTGCCTGGAAAGCCCCAAGCTCCTACAATGAGCAGTTCTTC
CAWKAPSSYNEQFF
>TRBD2|TRBJ2-7|TRBV6-4|-
TGTGCCAGCAGGAAACCGGGACTATCGGCGTACGAGCAGTACTTC
CASRKPGLSAYEQYF
>TRBD1|TRBJ1-1|TRBV7-9|many
TGTGCCAGCAGCCCACGGCAGGGGGCGGGCACTGAAGCTTTCTTT
CASSPRQGAGTEAFF
>-|TRBJ2-7|TRBV28|many
TGTGCCAGCACCACAATGGAGGGGGTCTACGAGCAGTACTTC
CASTTMEGVYEQYF
>-|TRBJ2-1|TRBV7-3|many
TGTGCCAGCAGCTGGGGTCGGGGGTATGAGCAGTTCTTC
CASSWGRGYEQFF
>-|TRBJ2-1|TRBV19|-
TGTGCCAGTAGTATAACGGTCTGGGAGATTTACAATGAGCAGCTCTTC
CASSITVWEIYNEQLF
>-|TRBJ1-3|TRBV30|many
TGTGCCTGGAGTGTAAGCGCAGTCTCTGGAAACACCATATATTTT
CAWSVSAVSGNTIYF